This TCR beta chain was retrieved from a study of Ad26.COV2.S vaccination and SARS-CoV-2 variants (dated by TCRdb to the early 2020s). For the wider study: Donors in the vaccine arm were drawn from COV1001, a multicentre, randomized, double-blind, placebo-controlled phase I-IIa trial testing Ad26.COV2.S in healthy adults. Ad26.COV2.S was administered intramuscularly at 5 x 10^10 or 1 x 10^11 viral particles, either as a single shot or as two shots given 56 days apart. TCRbeta repertoire sequencing served as the tool for gauging how specific and how broad the SARS-CoV-2-reactive T cell receptors were following Ad26.COV2.S vaccination. The TCR-sequenced set comprised approximately 32 samples: some 20 Ad26.COV2.S vaccine recipients, 5 placebo recipients and 8 SARS-CoV-2 convalescent individuals. Trial participants were randomized into five groups of five, in which low-dose or high-dose Ad26.COV2.S was given once or twice, or placebo was given on both occasions. Throughout the experiments and outcome assessment, investigators stayed blinded to trial group allocation.

Trimming takes 4 bases from V and 5 bases from J, and the germline ends sit 8 bases apart. The CDR3 runs 11 amino acids, cysteine and phenylalanine included. Here the CDR3 DNA is all that survives: 33 bases in frame from base 1. CDR1 and CDR2 are drawn from the germline V gene: SQVTM, ANQGSEA. What the treatment or condition label conveys for this sample: 19 received Ad26.COV2.S at low or high dose, single or two shots; a few received placebo; per-sample allocation not given. Repertoires of vaccine and placebo recipients were sequenced from samples collected on day 63 after the first injection. In Cohort 1b, about two dozen adults aged 18-55 years were enrolled at a single site in Boston, USA, between 29 July and 7 August 2020. As a vaccine, Ad26.COV2.S was a replication-incompetent adenovirus type 26 vector that expressed a prefusion-stabilized SARS-CoV-2 spike protein derived from the original Wuhan strain.

TCRbeta CDR3 regions were sequenced with the immunoSEQ Assay. After extraction, genomic DNA underwent amplification by bias-controlled multiplex PCR, followed by high-throughput sequencing. Per the original workflow: To quantify the absolute abundance of every unique TCRbeta CDR3 region, sequences were collapsed and filtered. Usable DNA was measured by amplifying reference genes present in all nucleated cells, and TCRbeta template counts were normalized to that usable DNA to estimate T cell fraction. Repertoire TCRs were annotated as SARS-CoV-2-specific by exact matching of V gene, CDR3 amino acid sequence and J gene to a known reactive TCR set. The reference SARS-CoV-2 TCR set was derived from MIRA and filtered for enrichment in COVID-19-positive ImmuneCODE repertoires, a step that removed public or cross-reactive TCRs. Drawing on the MIRA antigens, annotated TCRs were analysed further at the level of specific ORF or position within ORF. Breadth was defined as annotated unique rearrangements over total unique productive rearrangements; depth was the summed frequency of those rearrangements. Two-sided Wilcoxon rank-sum tests were applied when comparing TCR breadth between groups. In TCRdb, the immuneACCESS table is reduced to in-frame sequences with V and J assigned. These tables do not hold every clone; where another copy was compared, an unresolved V gene accounts for under half, and the others remain unexplained. V, J and clone size reflect that table, while D and trimming were determined from the DNA. Here the sample has about 390,000 clones; roughly nine tenths occur a single time. The top ten hold more than 3% of the sample.

Of note for this clone: The antigen this receptor binds is unknown. One base away there is no much larger clone; base qualities are not given.

The study at large found these results: The authors noted that the TCR breadth and depth analyses may have underestimated total T cell responses. Comparable non-spike TCR breadth was observed between vaccine and placebo recipients, consistent with only spike being contained in the vaccine. The study was not powered to compare responses between vaccine doses or regimens. After vaccination, substantial breadth of spike-specific CD8+ and CD4+ T cell responses was reported. Ad26.COV2.S recipients had higher spike-specific TCR breadth than placebo recipients (P = 0.0014).

The receptor's source is a person between 18 and 59 years old who received the Ad26.COV2.S COVID-19 vaccine or a placebo. The specimen comprised peripheral blood, sampled in a trial of Ad26.COV2.S vaccine versus placebo. The sequence links TRBV29-1 to TRBJ2-5; the D gene cannot be named for sure. This receptor carries the CDR3 CSVASGETQYF. The DNA sequence is TGCAGCGTTGCCTCCGGGGAGACCCAGTACTTC.